This is a list of T cell receptor beta chains from one sample in a study of regulatory T cells in long-lasting Graves disease. TCRdb re-analysed the multiplex PCR reads in MiXCR, keeping a single row per CDR3 protein. The sample gives around 250,000 distinct CDR3 sequences, 15% to 20% of which show up once; roughly 15% is in the top ten. A further study also used this sample, focusing on T cells in Graves' hyperthyroidism and ophthalmopathy.

Sample: peripheral blood mononuclear cells (PBMCs), taken at new diagnosis, from a patient treated with antithyroid drugs. The receptors stem from a woman aged 30 to 39 with Graves disease. The conserved cysteine and the conserved F or W are not part of the CDR3 here. Size is stated for part of the rows, as once, few or many counts, or as a class when the clone is expanded.

v_call clone_size cdr3_aa
TRBV5-1 many ASSLVSGANVLT
TRBV2 many ASKSDGTNTIY
TRBV12-5 many ASLQGLAVNEQF
TRBV9 many ASSVGSPRNTEAF
TRBV7-9 NA ASNLVAGSSYNEQF
TRBV27 many ASSLWAGGIHPNSPLH
TRBV2 many ASSVKGFSGANVLT
TRBV6-9 many ASSSGTGQAF
TRBV6-1 many ASSKGPRGQGYNEQF
TRBV12-3/TRBV12-4 many ASRPPGQTPRQY
TRBV6-1 NA ASSQGRYYEAF
TRBV18 NA ASSRIRDRVYEQY
TRBV2 many ASSDRGGPYEQY
TRBV20-1 few SANNAGGVGTEQF
TRBV6-1 many ASSKEELGYGGNTEAF
TRBV10-2 NA ASSERGAQNTGELF
TRBV5-4 few ASSPASRGHNEQF
TRBV10-3 few AISETQGRSPLH
TRBV7-8 many ASSYDRGREKLF
TRBV3-1 many ASRDTANYGYT
TRBV18 NA ASSPGLAGSYNEQF
TRBV3-1 many ASSHGGSNQPQH
TRBV18 many ASSREQGQAYEQY
TRBV18 many ASSPRQGTHEETQY
TRBV5-1 many ASSLVPPGATNEKLF
TRBV5-1 many ASSFREGTTEAF
TRBV2 many ASIRDSSNQPQH
TRBV20-1 many SARIWTSGGYEQF
TRBV5-5 few ASSLWLAGKGTGELF
TRBV27 many ASSLYKGSRNSPLH
TRBV14 few ASSQAVSGNTIY
TRBV10-2 NA ASSEAQRGQETQY
TRBV12-3/TRBV12-4 many ASSLQGRAEAF
TRBV11-2 many ASSLEPGAGWSYT
TRBV5-1 many ASSLQGASNEKLF
TRBV2 many ASNQPETYEQY
TRBV5-1 many ASSFDSRNTGELF
TRBV4-1 many ASSQLRLKGSRVDQPQH
TRBV11-2 many ASSLDSLRDRARLAKNIQY
TRBV12-3/TRBV12-4 many ASSLRAATDTQY
TRBV7-2 once ASSFRVSREQY
TRBV12-3/TRBV12-4 many ASSGTRVHEQY
TRBV7-2 many ASSLGRAGVVTDTQY
TRBV19 many ASSPIRDRENYGYT
TRBV12-3/TRBV12-4 many ASNIAGGTDTQY
TRBV11-2 many ASSPVRGVGEKLF
TRBV6-1 many ASRAFGLARAGELF
TRBV11-2 many ASSRALNGYT
TRBV20-1 NA SASSPHESGYGYT
TRBV13 NA AGSQGQGRRNYGYT
TRBV25-1 NA ASSEGASGYT
TRBV5-1 many ASSLGTGNYGYT
TRBV25-1 many ASSERGGRGNEKLF